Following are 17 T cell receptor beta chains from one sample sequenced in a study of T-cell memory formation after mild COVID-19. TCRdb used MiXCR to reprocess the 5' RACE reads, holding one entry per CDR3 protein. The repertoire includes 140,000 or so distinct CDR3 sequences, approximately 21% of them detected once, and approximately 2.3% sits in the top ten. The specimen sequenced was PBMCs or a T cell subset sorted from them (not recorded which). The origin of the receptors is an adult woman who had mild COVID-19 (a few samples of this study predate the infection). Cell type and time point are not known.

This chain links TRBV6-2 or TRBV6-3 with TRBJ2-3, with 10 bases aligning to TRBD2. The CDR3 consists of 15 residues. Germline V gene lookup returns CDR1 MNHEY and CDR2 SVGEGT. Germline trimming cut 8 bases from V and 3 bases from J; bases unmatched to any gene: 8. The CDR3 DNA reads TGTGCCAGCCAAGAGGCACTAGCGGGGACAGATACGCAGTATTTT. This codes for CASQEALAGTDTQYF.

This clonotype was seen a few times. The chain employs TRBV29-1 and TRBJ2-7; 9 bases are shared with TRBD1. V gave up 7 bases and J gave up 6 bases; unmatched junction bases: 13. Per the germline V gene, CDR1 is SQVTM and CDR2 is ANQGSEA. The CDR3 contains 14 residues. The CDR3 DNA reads TGCAGCGGCCAGGCACAGGGGGCTGTTAGCGAGCAGTACTTC. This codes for CSGQAQGAVSEQYF.

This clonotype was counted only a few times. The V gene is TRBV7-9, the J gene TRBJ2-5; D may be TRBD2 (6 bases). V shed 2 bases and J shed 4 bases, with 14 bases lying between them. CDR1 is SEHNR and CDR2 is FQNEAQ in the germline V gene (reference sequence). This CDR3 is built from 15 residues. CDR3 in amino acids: CASSLHGGKRETQYF. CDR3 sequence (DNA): TGTGCCAGCAGCTTACATGGCGGGAAGCGAGAGACCCAGTACTTC. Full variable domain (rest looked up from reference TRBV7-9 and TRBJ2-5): DTGVSQNPRHKITKRGQNVTFRCDPISEHNRLYWYRQTLGQGPEFLTYFQNEAQLEKSRLLSDRFSAERPKGSFSTLEIQRTEQGDSAMYLCASSLHGGKRETQYFGPGTRLLVL.

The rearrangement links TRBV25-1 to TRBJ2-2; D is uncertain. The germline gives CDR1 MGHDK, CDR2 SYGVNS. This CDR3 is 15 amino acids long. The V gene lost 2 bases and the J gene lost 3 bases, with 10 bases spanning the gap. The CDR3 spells CASSELSWDTGELFF. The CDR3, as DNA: TGTGCCAGCAGTGAACTATCATGGGACACCGGGGAGCTGTTTTTT.

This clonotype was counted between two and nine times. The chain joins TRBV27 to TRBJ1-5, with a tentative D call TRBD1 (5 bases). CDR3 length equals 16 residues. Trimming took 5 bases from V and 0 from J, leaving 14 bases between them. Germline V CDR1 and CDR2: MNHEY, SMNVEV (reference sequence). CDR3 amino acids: CASSMEGTLSNQPQHF. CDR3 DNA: TGTGCCAGCAGTATGGAGGGGACCCTTAGCAATCAGCCCCAGCATTTT.

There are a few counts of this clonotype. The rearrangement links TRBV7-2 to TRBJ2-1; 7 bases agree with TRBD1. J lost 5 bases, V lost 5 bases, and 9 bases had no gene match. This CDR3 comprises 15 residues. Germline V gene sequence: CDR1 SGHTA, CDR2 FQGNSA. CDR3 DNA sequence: TGTGCCAGCAGCAGGGTGGCAGGGGGTAACAATGAGCAGTTCTTC. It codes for CASSRVAGGNNEQFF.

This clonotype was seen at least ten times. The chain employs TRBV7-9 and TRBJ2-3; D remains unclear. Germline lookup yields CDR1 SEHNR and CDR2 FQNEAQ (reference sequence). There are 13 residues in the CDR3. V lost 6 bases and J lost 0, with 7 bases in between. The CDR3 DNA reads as TGTGCCAGCAGTCCAGCTAGCACAGATACGCAGTATTTT. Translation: CASSPASTDTQYF.

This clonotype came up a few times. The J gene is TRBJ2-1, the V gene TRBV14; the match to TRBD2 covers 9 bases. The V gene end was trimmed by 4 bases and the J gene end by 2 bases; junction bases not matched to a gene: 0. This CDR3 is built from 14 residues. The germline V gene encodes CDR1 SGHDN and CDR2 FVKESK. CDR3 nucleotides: TGTGCCAGCAGCCGCGGGGGGGCCTACAATGAGCAGTTCTTC. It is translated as CASSRGGAYNEQFF.

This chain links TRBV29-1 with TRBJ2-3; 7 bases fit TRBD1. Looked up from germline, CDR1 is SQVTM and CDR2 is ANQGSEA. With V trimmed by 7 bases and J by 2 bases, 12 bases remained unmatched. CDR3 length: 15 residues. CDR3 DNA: TGCAGCGCCAAGCTGGGGCAGGGGGTCACAGATACGCAGTATTTT. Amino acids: CSAKLGQGVTDTQYF.

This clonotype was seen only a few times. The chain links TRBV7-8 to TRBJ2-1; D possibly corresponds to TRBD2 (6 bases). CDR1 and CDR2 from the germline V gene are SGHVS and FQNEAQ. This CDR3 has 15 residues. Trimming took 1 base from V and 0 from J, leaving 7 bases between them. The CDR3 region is CASSLVAASYNEQFF. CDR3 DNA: TGTGCCAGCAGCTTAGTAGCGGCCTCCTACAATGAGCAGTTCTTC.

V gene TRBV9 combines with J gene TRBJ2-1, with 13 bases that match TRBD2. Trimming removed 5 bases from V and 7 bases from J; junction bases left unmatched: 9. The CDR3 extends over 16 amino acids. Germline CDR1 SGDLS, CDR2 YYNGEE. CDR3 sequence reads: CASRINGTSGKNEQFF. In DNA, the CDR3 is TGTGCCAGCAGGATTAACGGGACTAGCGGGAAAAATGAGCAGTTCTTC.

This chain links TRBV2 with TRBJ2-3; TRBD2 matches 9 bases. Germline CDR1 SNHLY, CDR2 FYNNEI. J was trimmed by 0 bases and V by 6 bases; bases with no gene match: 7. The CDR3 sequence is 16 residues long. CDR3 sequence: CASSLAGATSTDTQYF. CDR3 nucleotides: TGTGCCAGCAGCTTAGCGGGGGCCACTAGCACAGATACGCAGTATTTT.

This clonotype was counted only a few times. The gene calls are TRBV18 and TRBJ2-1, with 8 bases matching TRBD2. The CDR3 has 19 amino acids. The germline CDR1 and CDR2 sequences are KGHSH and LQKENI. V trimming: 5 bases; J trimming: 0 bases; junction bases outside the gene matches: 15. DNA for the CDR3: TGTGCCAGCTCAACCACCGTCATGGGCGGGGGGCGCTCCTACAATGAGCAGTTCTTC. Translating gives CASSTTVMGGGRSYNEQFF. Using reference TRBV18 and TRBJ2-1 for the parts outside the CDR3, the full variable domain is NAGVMQNPRHLVRRRGQEARLRCSPMKGHSHVYWYRQLPEEGLKFMVYLQKENIIDESGMPKERFSAEFPKEGPSILRIQQVVRGDSAAYFCASSTTVMGGGRSYNEQFFGPGTRLTVL.

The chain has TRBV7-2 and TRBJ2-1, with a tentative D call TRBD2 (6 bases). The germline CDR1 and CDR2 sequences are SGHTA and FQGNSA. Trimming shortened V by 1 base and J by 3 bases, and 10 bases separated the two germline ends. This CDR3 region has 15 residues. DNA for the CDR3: TGTGCCAGCAGCTTAGTTGCGGGAAACTACAATGAGCAGTTCTTC. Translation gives CASSLVAGNYNEQFF. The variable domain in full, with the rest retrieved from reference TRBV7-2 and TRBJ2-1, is GAGVSQSPSNKVTEKGKDVELRCDPISGHTALYWYRQSLGQGLEFLIYFQGNSAPDKSGLPSDRFSAERTGGSVSTLTIQRTQQEDSAVYLCASSLVAGNYNEQFFGPGTRLTVL.

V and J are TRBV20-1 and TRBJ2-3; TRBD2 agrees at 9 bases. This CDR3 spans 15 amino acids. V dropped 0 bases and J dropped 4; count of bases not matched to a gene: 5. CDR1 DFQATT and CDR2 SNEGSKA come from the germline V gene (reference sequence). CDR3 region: CSARDIAGAPDTQYF. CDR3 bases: TGCAGTGCTAGAGATATAGCGGGGGCCCCAGATACGCAGTATTTT.

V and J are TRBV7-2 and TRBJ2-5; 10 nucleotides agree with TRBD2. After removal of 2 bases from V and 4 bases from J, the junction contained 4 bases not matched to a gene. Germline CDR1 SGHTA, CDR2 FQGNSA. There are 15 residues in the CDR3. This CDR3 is CASSLISGGGETQYF. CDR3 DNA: TGTGCCAGCAGCTTAATCAGCGGGGGGGGAGAGACCCAGTACTTC.

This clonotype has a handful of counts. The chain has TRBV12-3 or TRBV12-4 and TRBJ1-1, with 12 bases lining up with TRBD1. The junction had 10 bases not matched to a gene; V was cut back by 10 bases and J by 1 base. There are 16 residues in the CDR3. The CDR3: CATLTGTGGANTEAFF. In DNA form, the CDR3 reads TGTGCCACTTTGACCGGGACAGGGGGCGCGAACACTGAAGCTTTCTTT.